This T cell receptor beta chain was sequenced in a study of blood T cells in healthy people across ages. Total RNA extracted from each sample amounted to at least 6 micrograms. For the second PCR, which ran for 7 to 11 cycles, a sample-barcoded 5' primer and a J-beta primer mix were used. One entry per CDR3 protein results from TCRdb running MiXCR on the 5' RACE reads. Of about 1,400,000 distinct CDR3 sequences detected, approximately 59% appear once; the ten largest clones hold over 5%. The V end was cut by 2 bases, the J end by 9 bases, with 11 bases between. Germline V gene sequence: CDR1 MGHDK, CDR2 SYGVNS. There are 14 residues in the CDR3. Notes on the study in general: Unsorted PBMCs prevented conclusive naive versus antigen-experienced comparison. Higher diversity and more naive CD4+ cells were features of long-lived donors, compared to aged donors.

Turning to this clonotype: Its antigen is currently unknown.

Sequencing was carried out using blood. This sequence was found in a man younger than 35 in good health. This chain uses TRBV25-1 with TRBJ1-6; the D is unclear. The CDR3 bases are TGTGCCAGCAGTGAACTCGTAGAGGGTTCACCCCTCCACTTT. Protein: CASSELVEGSPLHF.